This T cell receptor beta chain was recorded in a study of blood T cells in healthy people across ages. Notes on this clonotype: Its matching antigen is unknown.

Peripheral blood samples of roughly 9.8 milliliters were drawn from each donor. No fewer than 5 micrograms of total RNA were isolated from every sample. Using a J-beta primer mix together with a sample-barcoded 5' primer, a second PCR was run for about 6 to 11 cycles. Using its own MiXCR run on the 5' RACE reads, TCRdb lists one record per CDR3 protein. Of roughly 800,000 distinct CDR3 sequences listed, 58% are singletons. Study-wide results and caveats: Long-lived donors had more naive CD4+ cells and higher diversity than aged donors. In the absence of known donor CMV status, changes in expanded clonotypes were possibly confounded.

The ends were cut back, 1 base at V and 8 bases at J, with 11 bases in the middle. Germline CDR1 and CDR2: SGHTA and FQGNSA. CDR3 size: 14 residues. The V call is TRBV7-2, the J call TRBJ1-4; D remains unclear. The TCR comes from a man younger than 45 in good health. The specimen was blood. The CDR3 spells CASSLGESGEKLFF. CDR3 nucleotides: TGTGCCAGCAGCTTAGGGGAGTCGGGGGAAAAACTGTTTTTT.